The 27 T cell receptor beta chains below come from one sample, sequenced in a study of OX40 agonist ivuxolimab in advanced cancers. Clones were read by immunoSEQ multiplex PCR, and TCRdb kept only the in-frame ones, dropping some. Found here are approximately 69,000 clones, roughly nine tenths of them singletons; the top ten hold 0.25% to 0.35%. The sample in question was CD4+ or CD8+ T cells sorted from blood, obtained in a trial of the OX40 agonist ivuxolimab. The receptors shown here come from an adult with an advanced solid tumor such as melanoma, head and neck, liver or kidney cancer.

The gene calls are TRBV27 and TRBJ2-7, with a tentative D call TRBD2 (5 bases). V lost 8 bases to trimming and J lost 2 bases, with 16 bases between them. Germline CDR1 is MNHEY and CDR2 is SMNVEV (reference sequence). This CDR3 spans 14 amino acids. CDR3 in DNA: TGTGCCAGCCGTCTTAGAGGAGGCCCCTACGAGCAGTACTTC. Translation: CASRLRGGPYEQYF.

The V call is TRBV27, the J call TRBJ2-3; D ambiguous. This CDR3 spans 13 amino acids. Germline V gene sequence: CDR1 MNHEY, CDR2 SMNVEV (reference sequence). Trimming left V 3 bases short and J 1 base short, with 5 bases between. The CDR3 DNA follows: TGTGCCAGCAGTTTTCGACGCACAGATACGCAGTATTTT. Amino acid sequence: CASSFRRTDTQYF.

This rearrangement joins TRBV18 to TRBJ1-5, with a weak D call TRBD1 (5 bases). This CDR3 is 15 amino acids long. V lost 5 bases to trimming and J lost 7 bases, with 18 bases between them. Germline assignment: CDR1 KGHSH and CDR2 LQKENI. CDR3 sequence reads: CASSGTSREIQPQHF. CDR3 in DNA: TGTGCCAGCTCAGGAACGAGCAGGGAGATCCAGCCCCAGCATTTT.

The chain links TRBV11-2 to TRBJ2-7; D is ambiguous. From germline, CDR1 is SGHAT and CDR2 FQNNGV. The germline V and J ends were trimmed by 1 base and 0 bases, with 13 bases remaining between them. This CDR3 is 16 amino acids long. CDR3 region: CASSLVWPGSSYEQYF. CDR3 in DNA: TGTGCCAGCAGCTTAGTATGGCCGGGTAGCTCCTACGAGCAGTACTTC.

This clone was observed once. The chain joins TRBV7-9 to TRBJ2-1; D is ambiguous. Between the trimmed V and J ends, which lost 5 bases and 5 bases, there was a span of 19 bases. Germline lookup yields CDR1 SEHNR and CDR2 FQNEAQ (reference sequence). This CDR3 spans 16 amino acids. The CDR3 reads CASSPRSLGMNNEQFF. In DNA form, the CDR3 reads TGTGCCAGCAGCCCCCGGTCTCTAGGCATGAACAATGAGCAGTTCTTC.

The chain combines TRBV28 with TRBJ2-3; D call uncertain. Trimming pared 1 base from V and 6 bases from J, leaving 11 bases between. The CDR3 is 14 amino acids. The V gene's germline CDR1 is MDHEN and CDR2 SYDVKM. In nucleotides, the CDR3 is TGTGCCAGCAGTTTATTAGGTCCGTCTGATACGCAGTATTTT. Amino acids: CASSLLGPSDTQYF. Based on the CDR3 plus reference TRBV28 and TRBJ2-3, the full variable domain is DVKVTQSSRYLVKRTGEKVFLECVQDMDHENMFWYRQDPGLGLRLIYFSYDVKMKEKGDIPEGYSVSREKKERFSLILESASTNQTSMYLCASSLLGPSDTQYFGPGTRLTVL.

The chain links TRBV6-1 to TRBJ2-7; TRBD2 is a possible D gene (6 bases). Germline CDR1 and CDR2: MNHNS and SASEGT. The CDR3 runs to 12 residues. Deletions cut 4 bases from V and 7 bases from J, with 11 bases between. CDR3 sequence (DNA): TGTGCCAGCAGTGTTGCGGGAAATGAGCAGTACTTC. It codes for CASSVAGNEQYF.

The V gene is TRBV11-1, the J gene TRBJ2-7; D possibly corresponds to TRBD2 (6 bases). Germline values: CDR1 SGHAT, CDR2 FQDESV (reference sequence). The CDR3 has 18 residues. V dropped 1 base and J dropped 2 bases, with 21 bases sitting between them. The CDR3 DNA is TGTGCCAGCAGCTTAGGGCCCCCGGGAGAGATACTGGCCTACGAGCAGTACTTC. This gives the protein CASSLGPPGEILAYEQYF.

The V and J genes are TRBV5-4 and TRBJ2-3; 8 bases line up with TRBD2. Germline assignment: CDR1 SGHNT and CDR2 YYREEE (reference sequence). The CDR3 has 17 amino acids. V lost 0 bases, J lost 1 base, and 7 bases stayed unmatched. CDR3: CASSLGFGREGTDTQYF. CDR3 nucleotides: TGTGCCAGCAGCTTGGGGTTCGGGAGGGAGGGCACAGATACGCAGTATTTT. The whole variable domain, filled in from reference TRBV5-4 and TRBJ2-3, reads ETGVTQSPTHLIKTRGQQVTLRCSSQSGHNTVSWYQQALGQGPQFIFQYYREEENGRGNFPPRFSGLQFPNYSSELNVNALELDDSALYLCASSLGFGREGTDTQYFGPGTRLTVL.

Only one count was recorded for this clone. The V call is TRBV9, the J call TRBJ2-5; perhaps TRBD2 as D (5 bases). Trimming took 3 bases from V and 2 from J, leaving 20 bases between them. CDR1 is SGDLS, CDR2 YYNGEE, per germline. The CDR3 covers 17 residues. The CDR3 spells CASSATSQRYPQETQYF. For the CDR3, the DNA is TGTGCCAGCAGCGCCACCTCACAGCGGTACCCTCAAGAGACCCAGTACTTC.

This chain uses TRBV5-1 with TRBJ2-5, with D unclear. The CDR3 contains 17 residues. In germline, CDR1 is SGHRS, CDR2 YFSETQ. Trimming removed 5 bases at V and 1 base at J, with 21 bases between. The CDR3 DNA is TGCGCCAGCAGGACGAGCTTCGGCGTTAGGGTCCAAGAGACCCAGTACTTC. Its protein is CASRTSFGVRVQETQYF.

This clone was seen only once. This sequence joins TRBV5-6 and TRBJ2-7, with D perhaps matching TRBD1 (6 bases). Germline V gives CDR1 SGHDT, CDR2 YYEEEE. CDR3 length: 14 residues. V was trimmed by 2 bases and J by 2 bases, leaving 11 bases between them. In nucleotides, the CDR3 is TGTGCCAGCAGCTTCGGGACAATTACCTACGAGCAGTACTTC. Protein product: CASSFGTITYEQYF. Supplemented by reference TRBV5-6 and TRBJ2-7, the full variable domain reads DAGVTQSPTHLIKTRGQQVTLRCSPKSGHDTVSWYQQALGQGPQFIFQYYEEEERQRGNFPDRFSGHQFPNYSSELNVNALLLGDSALYLCASSFGTITYEQYFGPGTRLTVT.

A remark on this clone: This specimen includes other DNA sequences encoding the same CDR3. V gene TRBV9 combines with J gene TRBJ2-7; TRBD2 matches 10 bases. Germline assignment: CDR1 SGDLS and CDR2 YYNGEE. The CDR3 spans 14 residues. After removal of 4 bases from V and 1 base from J, the junction contained 2 bases not matched to a gene. Written as DNA, the CDR3 is TGTGCCAGCAGCCCTAGCGGGAGTTCCTACGAGCAGTACTTC. This codes for CASSPSGSSYEQYF. Supplemented by reference TRBV9 and TRBJ2-7, the full variable domain reads DSGVTQTPKHLITATGQRVTLRCSPRSGDLSVYWYQQSLDQGLQFLIQYYNGEERAKGNILERFSAQQFPDLHSELNLSSLELGDSALYFCASSPSGSSYEQYFGPGTRLTVT.

The chain links TRBV28 to TRBJ2-6; 7 nucleotides line up with TRBD1. Germline trimming cut 6 bases from V and 4 bases from J; bases unmatched to any gene: 15. Germline values: CDR1 MDHEN, CDR2 SYDVKM. The CDR3 has 18 amino acids. The CDR3 nucleotides are TGTGCCAGCAGCCCGTCAGGACAGGCTATTACGGGGGCCAACGTCCTGACTTTC. Its translation: CASSPSGQAITGANVLTF.

This chain connects TRBV2 to TRBJ2-5, with 9 nucleotides matching TRBD2. The CDR3 has 13 residues. Unmatched junction bases numbered 4, after V lost 10 bases and J lost 1 base. The germline gives CDR1 SNHLY, CDR2 FYNNEI. The DNA of the CDR3 is TGTGCCACCACTAGCGGGTCCCAAGAGACCCAGTACTTC. Translating gives CATTSGSQETQYF.

This chain uses TRBV7-9 with TRBJ1-1; D is perhaps TRBD1 (6 bases). V was trimmed by 6 bases and J by 1 base, leaving 18 bases between them. The CDR3 has 16 residues. Per germline, CDR1 SEHNR and CDR2 FQNEAQ (reference sequence). CDR3 amino acids: CASRLGGTSGNTEAFF. CDR3 DNA sequence: TGTGCCAGCAGACTAGGGGGTACAAGTGGGAACACTGAAGCTTTCTTT. Combining the CDR3 with reference TRBV7-9 and TRBJ1-1 gives the whole variable domain DTGVSQNPRHKITKRGQNVTFRCDPISEHNRLYWYRQTLGQGPEFLTYFQNEAQLEKSRLLSDRFSAERPKGSFSTLEIQRTEQGDSAMYLCASRLGGTSGNTEAFFGQGTRLTVV.

This clone appeared a single time. The CDR3 nucleotides read TGTGCCAGCAAGAGTGAGGGCGGGAGAGGGGACGGGGAGCTGTTTTTT. Translated, it gives CASKSEGGRGDGELFF. The chain joins TRBV28 to TRBJ2-2, with 7 bases identical to TRBD2. The V gene end was trimmed by 7 bases and the J gene end by 7 bases; junction bases not matched to a gene: 15. Looked up from germline, CDR1 is MDHEN and CDR2 is SYDVKM. The CDR3 contains 16 residues. Complete variable domain (other parts from reference TRBV28 and TRBJ2-2): DVKVTQSSRYLVKRTGEKVFLECVQDMDHENMFWYRQDPGLGLRLIYFSYDVKMKEKGDIPEGYSVSREKKERFSLILESASTNQTSMYLCASKSEGGRGDGELFFGEGSRLTVL.

The rearrangement joins TRBV19 to TRBJ1-4, with D tentatively TRBD1 (6 bases). The CDR3 contains 14 residues. The germline V gene has CDR1 LNHDA and CDR2 SQIVND (reference sequence). V shed 5 bases and J shed 1 base, with 8 bases lying between them. CDR3: CASSVQGTNEKLFF. DNA of the CDR3: TGTGCCAGTAGTGTACAGGGAACTAATGAAAAACTGTTTTTT.

The chain couples TRBV2 to TRBJ2-3, with 7 bases identical to TRBD1. The CDR3 runs to 15 residues. Unmatched junction bases numbered 7, after V lost 5 bases and J lost 2 bases. Germline V gives CDR1 SNHLY, CDR2 FYNNEI. CDR3 DNA: TGTGCCAGCAGTCGACAGGGAGAGAACACAGATACGCAGTATTTT. Its translation: CASSRQGENTDTQYF.

In the case of this clone: Germline and junction disagree at one end, which may indicate a read error. The chain carries TRBV7-9 and TRBJ1-1; no clear D. Germline-derived CDR1 and CDR2 are SEHNR and FQNEAQ (reference sequence). The CDR3 length is 13 residues. The CDR3 spells CASGLVENTEAFF. The CDR3, as DNA: TGTGCCAGCGGCTTAGTGGAGAACACTGAAGCTTTCTTT. Combining the CDR3 with reference TRBV7-9 and TRBJ1-1 gives the whole variable domain DTGVSQNPRHKITKRGQNVTFRCDPISEHNRLYWYRQTLGQGPEFLTYFQNEAQLEKSRLLSDRFSAERPKGSFSTLEIQRTEQGDSAMYLCASGLVENTEAFFGQGTRLTVV.

This chain uses TRBV19 with TRBJ2-7; D ambiguous. Germline V gene lookup returns CDR1 LNHDA and CDR2 SQIVND (reference sequence). CDR3 length equals 13 residues. V was shortened by 5 bases and J by 1 base, with 9 bases between the two germline ends. CDR3 bases: TGTGCCAGTAGTTCTGAGCCTTCCTACGAGCAGTACTTC. Translating it yields CASSSEPSYEQYF.

This clone has a handful of counts. The chain recombines TRBV10-3 with TRBJ1-4; D is undetermined. The germline gives CDR1 ENHRY, CDR2 SYGVKD. V lost 11 bases and J 5 bases, leaving 18 bases between the germline ends. CDR3 length equals 14 residues. In DNA form, the CDR3 reads TGTGCCTCTACGTCGGCGGCAAAAAATGAAAAACTGTTTTTT. Translated: CASTSAAKNEKLFF.

The rearrangement uses TRBV6-5 and TRBJ1-1; possible D gene TRBD1, 5 bases. The V gene lost 4 bases and the J gene lost 4 bases, with 7 bases spanning the gap. CDR3 length equals 12 residues. The germline V gene has CDR1 MNHEY and CDR2 SVGAGI. The chain's CDR3 is CASSWGGTEAFF. DNA of the CDR3: TGTGCCAGCAGTTGGGGGGGCACTGAAGCTTTCTTT.

The V gene is TRBV29-1, the J gene TRBJ2-3; D is undetermined. This CDR3 is built from 12 residues. The V end lost 3 bases, the J end lost 5 bases, and 9 bases lay between the germline ends. Germline CDR1 reads SQVTM; CDR2 reads ANQGSEA. CDR3 sequence reads: CSVEGSGDTQYF. As DNA, the CDR3 is TGCAGCGTTGAGGGGTCCGGAGATACGCAGTATTTT.

This chain uses TRBV13 with TRBJ2-1; D may be TRBD1 (6 bases). The CDR3 length is 14 residues. The V and J ends lost 5 bases and 4 bases respectively, with 12 bases between them. Germline CDR1 reads PRHDT; CDR2 reads FYEKMQ (reference sequence). The CDR3 is CASSQGQSYNEQFF. In DNA form, the CDR3 reads TGTGCCAGCAGCCAAGGACAGTCATACAATGAGCAGTTCTTC.

This chain links TRBV7-3 with TRBJ2-1, with 7 nucleotides matching TRBD1. The CDR3 extends over 13 amino acids. CDR1 is SGHTA, CDR2 FQGTGA, per germline. With 10 bases clipped from V and 5 bases from J, the junction kept 8 bases outside the gene matches. As DNA, the CDR3 is TGTGCCACTTCGACAGGGTCGAACAATGAGCAGTTCTTC. It yields the protein CATSTGSNNEQFF.

In nucleotides, the CDR3 is TGTGCCACCAACTCAGGACGGCCCCAAGAGACCCAGTACTTC. Translation: CATNSGRPQETQYF. The chain combines TRBV15 with TRBJ2-5; D is unclear. Trimming pared 7 bases from V and 1 base from J, leaving 13 bases between. Germline loops: CDR1 LNHNV, CDR2 YYDKDF (reference sequence). The CDR3 length is 14 residues.